The present entry profiles one T cell receptor (beta chain) with its context. Antigen specificity is unknown. The Oncomine TCR Beta short-read assay sequenced DNA from cultured CD4+ T cells. DNA came from CD4+ T cells after culture. TCRdb reanalysed the PCR reads using MiXCR and keeps one entry per CDR3 protein. The data hold approximately 12,000 distinct CDR3 sequences, with 48% observed a single time. These data are taken from a study of vaccination and CD4 T cells after COVID-19. Study context: There were six male and four female convalescents, and two of them were Hispanic. Spike peptides, overlapping and drawn from SARS-CoV-2, HCoV-NL63, HCoV-OC43 and HCoV-229E, were used to stimulate cells.

V lost 1 base and J 4 bases, leaving 4 bases between the germline ends. CDR3 size: 12 residues. Germline CDR1 is SGHRS and CDR2 is YFSETQ. The treatment here: roughly ten-day PBMC culture with coronavirus spike peptide pools or control peptides (ViraFEST assay). T cells were expanded with peptide pools, and expanded clonotypes were identified by TCR sequencing. The genes are TRBV5-1 and TRBJ2-3; D gene ambiguous. The sample was CD4+ T cells from blood, cultured in vitro. The sequence was obtained from a human donor who had recovered from COVID-19. This CDR3 reads CASSLKADTQYF. CDR3 nucleotides: TGCGCCAGCAGCTTGAAGGCAGATACGCAGTATTTT.